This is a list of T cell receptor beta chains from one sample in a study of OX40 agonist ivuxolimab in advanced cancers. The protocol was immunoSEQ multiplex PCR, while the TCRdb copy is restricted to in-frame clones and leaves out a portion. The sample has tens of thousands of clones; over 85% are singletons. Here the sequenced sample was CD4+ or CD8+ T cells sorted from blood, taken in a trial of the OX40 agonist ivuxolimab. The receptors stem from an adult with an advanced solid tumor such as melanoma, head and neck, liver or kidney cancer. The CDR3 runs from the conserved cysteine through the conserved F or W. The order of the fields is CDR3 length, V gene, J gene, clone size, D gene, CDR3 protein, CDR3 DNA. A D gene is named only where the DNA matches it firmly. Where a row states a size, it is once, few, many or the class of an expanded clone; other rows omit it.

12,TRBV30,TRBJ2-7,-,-,CAWSGDNYEQYF,TGTGCCTGGAGTGGCGATAACTACGAGCAGTACTTC
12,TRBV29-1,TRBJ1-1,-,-,CSVGNLNTEAFF,TGCAGCGTTGGAAACCTGAACACTGAAGCTTTCTTT
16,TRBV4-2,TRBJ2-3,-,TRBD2,CASSQRLAGAADTQYF,TGTGCCAGCAGCCAGAGACTAGCGGGAGCGGCAGATACGCAGTATTTT
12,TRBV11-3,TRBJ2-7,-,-,CASSLVSYEQYF,TGTGCCAGCAGCTTAGTTTCCTACGAGCAGTACTTC
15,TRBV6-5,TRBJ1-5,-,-,CASSYGGESNQPQHF,TGTGCCAGCAGTTATGGAGGGGAAAGCAATCAGCCCCAGCATTTT
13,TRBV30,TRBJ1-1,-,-,CAWSRTSNTEAFF,TGTGCCTGGAGTAGGACATCGAACACTGAAGCTTTCTTT
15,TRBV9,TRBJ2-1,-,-,CASSVEPSVSNEQFF,TGTGCCAGCAGCGTAGAGCCTAGTGTTAGCAATGAGCAGTTCTTC
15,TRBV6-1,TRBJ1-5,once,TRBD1,CASIGTVITNQPQHF,TGTGCCAGCATCGGGACAGTCATTACTAATCAGCCCCAGCATTTT
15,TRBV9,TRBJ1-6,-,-,CASGRGSSYNSPLHF,TGTGCCAGTGGGCGGGGGAGCTCCTATAATTCACCCCTCCACTTT
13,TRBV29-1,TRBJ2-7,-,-,CSVEAGTQKEQYF,TGCAGCGTTGAAGCCGGGACCCAAAAGGAGCAGTACTTC
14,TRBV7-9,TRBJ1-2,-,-,CASSSVAANYGYTF,TGTGCCAGCAGTTCGGTGGCGGCTAACTATGGCTACACCTTC
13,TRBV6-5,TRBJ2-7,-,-,CASTNTRAGEQYF,TGTGCCAGCACCAACACCCGGGCAGGCGAGCAGTACTTC
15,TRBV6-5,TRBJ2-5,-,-,CASSYSEGPSGTQYF,TGTGCCAGCAGTTACTCGGAAGGCCCCTCGGGGACCCAGTACTTC
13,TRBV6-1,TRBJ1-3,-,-,CASSGQVGNTIYF,TGTGCCAGCAGTGGACAGGTGGGAAACACCATATATTTT
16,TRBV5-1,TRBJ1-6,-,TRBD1,CASSLAPGTGGSPLHF,TGCGCCAGCAGCTTGGCCCCCGGGACAGGGGGATCACCCCTCCACTTT
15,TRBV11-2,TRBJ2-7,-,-,CASSLVGLDTYEQYF,TGTGCCAGCAGCTTAGTGGGACTGGATACCTACGAGCAGTACTTC
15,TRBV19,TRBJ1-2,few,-,CASTPRDPGLYGYTF,TGTGCCAGTACCCCCCGGGACCCAGGCCTCTATGGCTACACCTTC
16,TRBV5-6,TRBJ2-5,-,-,CASSSSTSWGGETQYF,TGTGCCAGCAGCTCATCGACTAGTTGGGGCGGAGAGACCCAGTACTTC
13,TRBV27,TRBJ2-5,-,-,CASSPPLQETQYF,TGTGCCAGCAGTCCCCCTCTCCAAGAGACCCAGTACTTC
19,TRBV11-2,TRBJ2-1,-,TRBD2,CASSASGTSGRGSYNEQFF,TGTGCCAGCTCCGCCTCCGGGACTAGCGGGAGAGGATCCTACAATGAGCAGTTCTTC
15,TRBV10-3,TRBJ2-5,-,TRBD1,CAISEGQGAGETQYF,TGTGCCATCAGTGAGGGACAGGGGGCTGGGGAGACCCAGTACTTC
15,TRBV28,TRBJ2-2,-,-,CASSPTGTLTGELFF,TGTGCCAGCAGCCCCACCGGGACCCTCACCGGGGAGCTGTTTTTT
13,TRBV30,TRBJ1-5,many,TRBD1,CAWGTGGNQPQHF,TGTGCCTGGGGGACAGGGGGCAATCAGCCCCAGCATTTT
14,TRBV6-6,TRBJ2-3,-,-,CASSLRLAGDTQYF,TGTGCCAGCAGTCTCCGACTGGCCGGAGATACGCAGTATTTT
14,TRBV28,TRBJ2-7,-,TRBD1,CASSTGTGSVEQYF,TGTGCCAGCAGCACCGGGACAGGGTCGGTCGAGCAGTACTTC
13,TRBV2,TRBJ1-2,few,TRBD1,CASRRDRAYGYTF,TGTGCCAGCCGCCGGGACAGGGCCTATGGCTACACCTTC
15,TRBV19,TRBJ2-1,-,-,CASSIGVALGNEQFF,TGTGCCAGTAGTATAGGGGTAGCGCTCGGAAATGAGCAGTTCTTC
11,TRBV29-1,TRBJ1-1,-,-,CSVPRRGRAFF,TGCAGCGTTCCCCGGCGTGGAAGGGCTTTCTTT
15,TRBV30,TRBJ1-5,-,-,CACSSGSMSNQPQHF,TGTGCCTGTTCAAGTGGGAGTATGAGCAATCAGCCCCAGCATTTT
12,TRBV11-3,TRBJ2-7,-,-,CASSPLTNEQYF,TGTGCCAGCAGCCCCCTAACTAACGAGCAGTACTTC
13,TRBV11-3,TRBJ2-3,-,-,CASSPNPADTQYF,TGTGCCAGCAGCCCCAACCCCGCAGATACGCAGTATTTT
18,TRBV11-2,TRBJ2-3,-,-,CASSSLRDLRGGSNTQYF,TGTGCCAGCAGCTCATTAAGGGACTTAAGGGGGGGGTCGAATACGCAGTATTTT
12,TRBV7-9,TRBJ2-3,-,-,CASSLAQGSPGF,TGTGCCAGCAGCTTAGCCCAAGGAAGTCCCGGTTTT
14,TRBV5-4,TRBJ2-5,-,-,CASSRDNFQETQYF,TGTGCCAGCAGCCGAGATAATTTCCAAGAGACCCAGTACTTC
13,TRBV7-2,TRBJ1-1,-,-,CASSLRASTEAFF,TGTGCCAGCAGTCTGAGGGCGAGCACTGAAGCTTTCTTT
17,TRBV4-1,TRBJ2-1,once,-,CASSQDKEVAVKDEQFF,TGCGCCAGCAGCCAAGATAAAGAGGTAGCGGTTAAGGATGAGCAGTTCTTC
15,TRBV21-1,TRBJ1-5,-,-,CASSKETGPHQPQHF,TGTGCCAGCAGCAAAGAGACAGGGCCACATCAGCCCCAGCATTTT
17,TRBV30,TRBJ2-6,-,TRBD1,CAWSVGQGLSGANVLTF,TGTGCCTGGAGTGTGGGACAGGGGCTAAGTGGGGCCAACGTCCTGACTTTC
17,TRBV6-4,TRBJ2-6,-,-,CASSPGITASGANVLTF,TGTGCCAGCAGCCCGGGGATTACAGCCTCTGGGGCCAACGTCCTGACTTTC
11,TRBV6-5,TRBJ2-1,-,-,CASSSLGEQFF,TGTGCCAGCAGTTCCCTAGGGGAGCAGTTCTTC
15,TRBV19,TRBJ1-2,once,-,CASNPVGGLYYGYTF,TGTGCCAGTAATCCCGTCGGCGGCCTCTACTATGGCTACACCTTC
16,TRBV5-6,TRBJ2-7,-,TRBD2,CASSLDSGILKNEQYF,TGTGCCAGCAGCTTGGATAGCGGGATATTAAAAAACGAGCAGTACTTC
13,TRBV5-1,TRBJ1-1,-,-,CASSRDRNTEAFF,TGCGCCAGCAGCCGAGACAGGAACACTGAAGCTTTCTTT
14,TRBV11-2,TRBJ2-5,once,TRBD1,CASSRDRGQETQYF,TGTGCCAGCAGCCGAGACAGGGGGCAAGAGACCCAGTACTTC
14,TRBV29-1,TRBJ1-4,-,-,CSVEDPRVYEKLFF,TGCAGCGTTGAAGATCCGAGAGTTTATGAAAAACTGTTTTTT